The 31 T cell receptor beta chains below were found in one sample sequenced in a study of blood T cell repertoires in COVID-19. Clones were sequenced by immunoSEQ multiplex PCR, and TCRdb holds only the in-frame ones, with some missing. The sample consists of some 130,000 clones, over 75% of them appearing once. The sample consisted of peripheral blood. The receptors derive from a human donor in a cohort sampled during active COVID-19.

CDR3 bases: TGTGCCAGCTCACCTAGCGGGAGAAACACAGATACGCAGTATTTT. The encoded protein is CASSPSGRNTDTQYF. The J gene is TRBJ2-3, the V gene TRBV18; 9 positions match TRBD2. The CDR3 loop spans 15 amino acids. The trim removed 3 bases at V and 2 bases at J, leaving 3 bases unmatched. In germline, CDR1 is KGHSH, CDR2 LQKENI.

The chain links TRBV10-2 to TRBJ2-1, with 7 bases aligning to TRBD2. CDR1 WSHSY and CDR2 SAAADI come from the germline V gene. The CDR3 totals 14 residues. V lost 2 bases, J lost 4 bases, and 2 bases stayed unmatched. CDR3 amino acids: CASSEGTIYNEQFF. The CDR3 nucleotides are TGCGCCAGCAGTGAGGGGACTATTTACAATGAGCAGTTCTTC.

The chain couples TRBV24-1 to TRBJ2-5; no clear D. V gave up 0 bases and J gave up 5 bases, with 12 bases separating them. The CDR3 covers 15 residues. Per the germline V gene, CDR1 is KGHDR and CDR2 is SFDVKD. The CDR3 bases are TGTGCCACCAGTGATTTGGGCAGAGCCGGGGAGACCCAGTACTTC. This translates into CATSDLGRAGETQYF.

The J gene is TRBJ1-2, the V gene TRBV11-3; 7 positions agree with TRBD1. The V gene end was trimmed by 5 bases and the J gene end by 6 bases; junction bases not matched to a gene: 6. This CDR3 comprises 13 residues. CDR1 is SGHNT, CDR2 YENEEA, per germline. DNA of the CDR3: TGTGCCAGCAGCCCGGGACAGAATCATGGCTACACCTTC. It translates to CASSPGQNHGYTF.

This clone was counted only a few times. The CDR3 DNA sequence: TGCGCCAGCAGCCAAGTGGCGGGGGGTTCCTACAATGAGCAGTTCTTC. This sequence encodes CASSQVAGGSYNEQFF. This chain connects TRBV4-1 to TRBJ2-1, with 8 bases lining up with TRBD2. The germline V gene encodes CDR1 MGHRA and CDR2 YSYEKL. J gave up 1 base and V 1 base, and 3 bases lay outside the gene matches. The CDR3 runs to 16 residues.

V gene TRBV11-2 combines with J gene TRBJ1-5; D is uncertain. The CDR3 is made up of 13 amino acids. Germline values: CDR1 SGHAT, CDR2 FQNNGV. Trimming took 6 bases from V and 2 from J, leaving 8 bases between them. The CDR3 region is CASSHSGNQPQHF. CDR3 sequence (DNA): TGTGCCAGCAGTCACTCGGGCAATCAGCCCCAGCATTTT.

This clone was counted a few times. As DNA, the CDR3 is TGTGCCTGGAGAACAGGGTATGAAAAACTGTTTTTT. Residues: CAWRTGYEKLFF. The V call is TRBV30, the J call TRBJ1-4, with D perhaps matching TRBD1 (6 bases). The CDR3 runs to 12 residues. Germline lookup yields CDR1 GTSNPN and CDR2 SVGIG (reference sequence). Trimming pared 3 bases from V and 6 bases from J, leaving 8 bases between. The entire variable domain, with the rest obtained from reference TRBV30 and TRBJ1-4, is as follows: SQTIHQWPATLVQPVGSPLSLECTVEGTSNPNLYWYRQAAGRGLQLLFYSVGIGQISSEVPQNLSASRPQDRQFILSSKKLLLSDSGFYLCAWRTGYEKLFFGSGTQLSVL.

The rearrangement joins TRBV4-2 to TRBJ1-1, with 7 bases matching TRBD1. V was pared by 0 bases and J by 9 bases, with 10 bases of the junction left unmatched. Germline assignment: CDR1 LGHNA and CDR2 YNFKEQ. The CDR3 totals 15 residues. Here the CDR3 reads CASSQDLEAGGKAFF. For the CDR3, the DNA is TGTGCCAGCAGCCAAGACCTCGAGGCAGGGGGGAAAGCTTTCTTT.

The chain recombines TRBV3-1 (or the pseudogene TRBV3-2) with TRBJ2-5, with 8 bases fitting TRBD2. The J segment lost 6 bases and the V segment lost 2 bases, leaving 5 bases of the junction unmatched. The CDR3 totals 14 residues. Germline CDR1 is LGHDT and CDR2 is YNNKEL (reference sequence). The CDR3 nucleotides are TGTGCCAGCAGCCAACGGGAGGGCCGAAAGACCCAGTACTTC. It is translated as CASSQREGRKTQYF.

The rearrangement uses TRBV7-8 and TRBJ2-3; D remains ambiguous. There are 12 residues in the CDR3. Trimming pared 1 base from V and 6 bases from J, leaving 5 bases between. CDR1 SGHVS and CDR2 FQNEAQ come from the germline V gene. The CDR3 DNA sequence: TGTGCCAGCAGCTTAGACACCGATACGCAGTATTTT. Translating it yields CASSLDTDTQYF. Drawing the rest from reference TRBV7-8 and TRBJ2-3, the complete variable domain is GAGVSQSPRYKVAKRGQDVALRCDPISGHVSLFWYQQALGQGPEFLTYFQNEAQLDKSGLPSDRFFAERPEGSVSTLKIQRTQQEDSAVYLCASSLDTDTQYFGPGTRLTVL.

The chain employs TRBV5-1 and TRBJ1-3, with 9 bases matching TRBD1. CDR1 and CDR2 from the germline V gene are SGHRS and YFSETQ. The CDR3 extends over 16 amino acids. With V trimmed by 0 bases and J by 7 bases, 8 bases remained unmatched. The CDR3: CASSLALQGARNTIYF. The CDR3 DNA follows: TGCGCCAGCAGCTTGGCGTTACAGGGGGCAAGGAACACCATATATTTT.

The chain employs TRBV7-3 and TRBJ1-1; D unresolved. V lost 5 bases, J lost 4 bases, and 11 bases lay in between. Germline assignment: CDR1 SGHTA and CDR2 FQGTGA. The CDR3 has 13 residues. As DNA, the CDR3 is TGTGCCAGCAGCGCAATTACGGGCACTGAAGCTTTCTTT. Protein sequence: CASSAITGTEAFF.

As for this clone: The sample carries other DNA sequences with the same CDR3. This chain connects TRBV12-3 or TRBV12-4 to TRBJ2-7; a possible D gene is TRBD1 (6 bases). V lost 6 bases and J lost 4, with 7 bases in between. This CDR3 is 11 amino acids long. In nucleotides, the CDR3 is TGTGCCAGCAGCAGGGGATACGAGCAGTACGTC. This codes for CASSRGYEQYV.

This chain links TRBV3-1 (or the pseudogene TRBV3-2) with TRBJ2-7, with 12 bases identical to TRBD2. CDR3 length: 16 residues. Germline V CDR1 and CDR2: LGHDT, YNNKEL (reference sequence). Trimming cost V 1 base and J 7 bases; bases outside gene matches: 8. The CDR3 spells CASSQVPSGRAGEQYV. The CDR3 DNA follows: TGTGCCAGCAGCCAAGTTCCTAGCGGGAGGGCCGGTGAGCAGTACGTC.

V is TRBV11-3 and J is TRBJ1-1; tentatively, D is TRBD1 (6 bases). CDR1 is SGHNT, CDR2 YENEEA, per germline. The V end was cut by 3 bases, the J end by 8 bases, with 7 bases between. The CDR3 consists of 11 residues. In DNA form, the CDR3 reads TGTGCCAGCAGCTTCGGACAGGAAGCTTTCTTT. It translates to CASSFGQEAFF.

The CDR3 nucleotides are TGCGCCAGCAGCCAGATAGGGAGTGTGAACACTGAAGCTTTCTTT. Protein: CASSQIGSVNTEAFF. The J gene is TRBJ1-1, the V gene TRBV4-1; D call uncertain. CDR3 length equals 15 residues. Germline-derived CDR1 and CDR2 are MGHRA and YSYEKL. V shed 3 bases and J shed 0 bases, with 11 bases lying between them.

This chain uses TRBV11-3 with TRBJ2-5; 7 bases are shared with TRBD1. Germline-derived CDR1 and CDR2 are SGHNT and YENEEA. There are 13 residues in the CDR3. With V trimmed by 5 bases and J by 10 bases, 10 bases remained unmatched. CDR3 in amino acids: CASSLPPQGDQYF. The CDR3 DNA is TGTGCCAGCAGCCTCCCCCCTCAGGGGGACCAGTACTTC.

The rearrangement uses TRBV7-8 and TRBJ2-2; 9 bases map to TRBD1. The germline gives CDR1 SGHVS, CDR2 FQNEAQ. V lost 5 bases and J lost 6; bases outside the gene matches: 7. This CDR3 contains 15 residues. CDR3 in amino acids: CASSRDRGSSGELFF. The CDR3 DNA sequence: TGTGCCAGCAGCCGAGACAGGGGGTCTTCCGGGGAGCTGTTTTTT.

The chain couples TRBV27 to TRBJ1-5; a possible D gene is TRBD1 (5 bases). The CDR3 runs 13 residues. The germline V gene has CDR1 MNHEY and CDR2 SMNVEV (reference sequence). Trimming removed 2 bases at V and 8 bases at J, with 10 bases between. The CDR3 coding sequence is TGTGCCAGCAGTTTACGTCAGGGCAAGCCCCAGCATTTT. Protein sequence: CASSLRQGKPQHF.

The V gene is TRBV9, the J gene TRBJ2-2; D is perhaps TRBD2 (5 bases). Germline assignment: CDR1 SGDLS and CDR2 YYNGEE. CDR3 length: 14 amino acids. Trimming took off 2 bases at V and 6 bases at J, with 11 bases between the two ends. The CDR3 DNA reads TGTGCCAGCAGCGTGGTCGCGGGTCCCGGGGAGCTGTTTTTT. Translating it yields CASSVVAGPGELFF.

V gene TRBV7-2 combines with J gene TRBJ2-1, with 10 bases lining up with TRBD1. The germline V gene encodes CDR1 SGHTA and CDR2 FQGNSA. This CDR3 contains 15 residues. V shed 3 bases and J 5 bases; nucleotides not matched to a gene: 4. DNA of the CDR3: TGTGCCAGCAGCTTGACAGGGGGCCCCGACAATGAGCAGTTCTTC. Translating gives CASSLTGGPDNEQFF.

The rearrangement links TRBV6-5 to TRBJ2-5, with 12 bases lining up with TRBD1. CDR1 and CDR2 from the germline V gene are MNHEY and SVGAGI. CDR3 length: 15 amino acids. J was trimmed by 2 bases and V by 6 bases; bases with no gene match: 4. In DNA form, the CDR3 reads TGTGCCAGCAGCGGGACAGGGGGCTTTCAAGAGACCCAGTACTTC. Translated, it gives CASSGTGGFQETQYF.

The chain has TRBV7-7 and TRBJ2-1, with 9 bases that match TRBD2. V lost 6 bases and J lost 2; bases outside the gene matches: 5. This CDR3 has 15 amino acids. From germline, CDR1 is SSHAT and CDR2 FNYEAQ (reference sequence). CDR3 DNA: TGTGCCAGCAGGCCTCTAGCGGGGCCCTACAATGAGCAGTTCTTC. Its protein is CASRPLAGPYNEQFF.

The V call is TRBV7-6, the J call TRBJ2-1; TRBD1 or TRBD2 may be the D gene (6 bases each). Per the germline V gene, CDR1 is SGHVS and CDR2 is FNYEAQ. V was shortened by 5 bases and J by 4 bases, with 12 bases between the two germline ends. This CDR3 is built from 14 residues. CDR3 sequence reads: CASSLGGPYNEQFF. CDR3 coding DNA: TGTGCCAGCAGCCTAGGGGGGCCTTACAATGAGCAGTTCTTC.

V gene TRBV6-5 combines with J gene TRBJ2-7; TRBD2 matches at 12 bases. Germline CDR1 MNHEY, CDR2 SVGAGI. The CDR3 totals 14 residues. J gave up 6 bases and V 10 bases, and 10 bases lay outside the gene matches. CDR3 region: CATKASGRAFEQYV. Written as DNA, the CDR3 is TGTGCCACCAAGGCTAGCGGGAGGGCATTCGAGCAGTACGTC.

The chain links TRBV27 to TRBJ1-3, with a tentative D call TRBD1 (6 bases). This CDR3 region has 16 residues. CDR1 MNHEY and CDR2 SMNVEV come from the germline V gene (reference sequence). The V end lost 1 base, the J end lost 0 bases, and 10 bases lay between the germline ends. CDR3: CASSLFGGLSGNTIYF. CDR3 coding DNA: TGTGCCAGCAGTTTATTTGGGGGCCTCTCTGGAAACACCATATATTTT.

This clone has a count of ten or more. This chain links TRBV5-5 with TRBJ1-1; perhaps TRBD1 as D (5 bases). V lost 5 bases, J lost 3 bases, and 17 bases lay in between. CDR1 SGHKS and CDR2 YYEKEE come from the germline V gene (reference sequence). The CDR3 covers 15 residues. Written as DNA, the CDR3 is TGTGCCAGCAGGCGGCAGGGTAGGAGAGACACTGAAGCTTTCTTT. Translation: CASRRQGRRDTEAFF.

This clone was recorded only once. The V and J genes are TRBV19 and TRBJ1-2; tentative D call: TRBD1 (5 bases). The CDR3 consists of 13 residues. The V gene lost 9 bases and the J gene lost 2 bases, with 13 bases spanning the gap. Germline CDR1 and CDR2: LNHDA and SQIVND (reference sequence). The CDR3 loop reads CARLLKGNYGYTF. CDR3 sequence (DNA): TGTGCCAGGCTCCTGAAGGGGAACTATGGCTACACCTTC.

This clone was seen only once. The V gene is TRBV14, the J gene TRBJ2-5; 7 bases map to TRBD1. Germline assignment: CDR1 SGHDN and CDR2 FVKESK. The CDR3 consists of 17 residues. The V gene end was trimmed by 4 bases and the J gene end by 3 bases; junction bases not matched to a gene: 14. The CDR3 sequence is CASSRMLQGSKKETQYF. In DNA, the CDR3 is TGTGCCAGCAGCCGAATGCTACAGGGGTCCAAGAAAGAGACCCAGTACTTC. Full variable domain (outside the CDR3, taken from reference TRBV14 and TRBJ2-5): EAGVTQFPSHSVIEKGQTVTLRCDPISGHDNLYWYRRVMGKEIKFLLHFVKESKQDESGMPNNRFLAERTGGTYSTLKVQPAELEDSGVYFCASSRMLQGSKKETQYFGPGTRLLVL.

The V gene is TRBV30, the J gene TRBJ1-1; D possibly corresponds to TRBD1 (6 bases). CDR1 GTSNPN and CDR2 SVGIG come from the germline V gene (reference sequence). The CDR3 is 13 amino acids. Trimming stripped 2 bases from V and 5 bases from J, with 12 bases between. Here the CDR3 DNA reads TGTGCCTGGAGTACAGGGAAAGTAACTGAAGCTTTCTTT. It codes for CAWSTGKVTEAFF.

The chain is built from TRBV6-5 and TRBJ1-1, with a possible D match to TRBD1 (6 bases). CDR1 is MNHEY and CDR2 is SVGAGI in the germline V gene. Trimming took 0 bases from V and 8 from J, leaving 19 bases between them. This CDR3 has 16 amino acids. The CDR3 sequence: CASSYSYTGTRKEAFF. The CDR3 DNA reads TGTGCCAGCAGTTACTCTTACACCGGGACAAGAAAAGAAGCTTTCTTT.